This TCR beta chain was documented in a study of post-analysis software for immune sequencing data. Overall study findings and caveats: Controls showed lower frequencies than patients for a few TRBV segments, and TRBV5-6, TRBV5-1 and TRBV20-1 were among these. Patients with multiple sclerosis recorded significantly lower normalized Chao1 diversity than controls, the study found.

Carried by the TCR beta cDNA libraries were unique molecular identifiers. In TCRdb, the PCR reads were re-called with MiXCR into one record per CDR3 protein. Among roughly 540,000 distinct CDR3 sequences listed, 34% were seen once. A remark on this clonotype: Its antigen is as yet unknown.

CDR3 size: 13 residues. Trimming removed 2 bases at V and 2 bases at J, with 6 bases between. The germline CDR1 and CDR2 sequences are LGHDT and YNNKEL (reference sequence). The V gene is TRBV3-1, the J gene TRBJ1-2; D ambiguous. The clonotype was recovered from a girl aged 2-17 years with multiple sclerosis. The specimen was blood. The CDR3 reads CASSQRRNYGYTF. CDR3 sequence (DNA): TGTGCCAGCAGCCAAAGACGGAACTATGGCTACACCTTC.